This T cell receptor beta chain was captured in a study of graft-versus-host responses after intestinal transplantation. Study overall: Each of the recipients got a multivisceral, liver-intestinal, or isolated intestinal transplant. Following induction with anti-thymocyte globulin, all recipients were given tacrolimus and steroids for two to four years. Study-level results: There were GvH clones found in recipient marrow, and some of them appeared first in ileum or blood. An association linked early post-transplant HvG declines with peak circulating GvH clone levels.

Germline CDR1 SNHLY, CDR2 FYNNEI. V gave up 3 bases and J gave up 3 bases; unmatched junction bases: 2. The CDR3 has 15 residues. For this clone: Antigen: not known.

Method: immunoSEQ multiplex PCR; TCRdb's copy keeps in-frame clones and lacks some. The table has 57,000 or so clones, 90% to 95% seen once. Sequenced here: PBMCs, sampled about 120 days after intestinal transplantation. The source is a human patient who received an intestinal transplant, so some T cells may come from the graft donor. The chain combines TRBV2 with TRBJ2-3, with 11 bases lining up with TRBD2. CDR3 protein: CASSDSSGGTDTQYF. As DNA, the CDR3 is TGTGCCAGCAGTGACTCTAGCGGGGGGACAGATACGCAGTATTTT.